These T cell receptor beta chains were read from a single sample in a study of T cell changes during pregnancy in multiple sclerosis. Data came from immunoSEQ multiplex PCR; TCRdb stores just in-frame clones and leaves some out. This table holds under 50,000 clones, 94% found once. Sequencing was performed on CD8+ T cells from peripheral blood mononuclear cells, taken in the first trimester of pregnancy. Receptors were obtained from a female donor with multiple sclerosis, enrolled in a pregnancy study. Each CDR3 is given with its conserved first and last residue. A D gene is named only where the DNA matches it firmly. A clone size is listed for some rows: how often the clone was seen (once, few, many), or a class if it is expanded.

TRBV5-5	once	16	TRBJ1-5	-	TGTGCCAGCAGCTTGGTCGCCAGTTATAGCAATCAGCCCCAGCATTTT	CASSLVASYSNQPQHF
TRBV6-5	-	15	TRBJ2-2	TRBD2	TGTGCCAGCAGTTTAGACGGGGGAGGGACCGGGGAGCTGTTTTTT	CASSLDGGGTGELFF
TRBV5-8	-	16	TRBJ2-7	-	TGTGCCAGCAGCCTCAGGACAGACACTAGCTCCTACGAGCAGTACTTC	CASSLRTDTSSYEQYF
TRBV19	-	17	TRBJ1-1	TRBD1	TGTGCCAGTAGTACCTTATGGACAGGGGGCGAGGACACTGAAGCTTTCTTT	CASSTLWTGGEDTEAFF
TRBV7-3	-	21	TRBJ1-3	TRBD1	TGTGCCAGCAGCCCCACTTTAAACGGGGACAGGGTAAGTATATCTGGAAACACCATATATTTT	CASSPTLNGDRVSISGNTIYF
TRBV5-4	once	16	TRBJ2-7	TRBD2	TGTGCCAGCAGCTTGGTTCCCGGGGGGAGTTCCTACGAGCAGTACTTC	CASSLVPGGSSYEQYF
TRBV19	-	17	TRBJ1-2	-	TGTGCCAGTAGTATCCCGGGGACTACCCTACCTAACTATGGCTACACCTTC	CASSIPGTTLPNYGYTF
TRBV19	once	13	TRBJ2-1	-	TGTGCCAGTAGTTGGTCCGCGTCAAATGAGCAGTTCTTC	CASSWSASNEQFF
TRBV6-1	-	14	TRBJ1-5	-	TGTGCCAGCAGTGAATGGGGAGGCAATCAGCCCCAGCATTTT	CASSEWGGNQPQHF
TRBV5-1	-	16	TRBJ2-5	TRBD2	TGCGCCAGCAGCTTCCAGCGGGAGACGTACCAAGAGACCCAGTACTTC	CASSFQRETYQETQYF
TRBV5-5	-	13	TRBJ1-1	-	TGTGCCAGCAGCTGGGGGGAGAACACTGAAGCTTTCTTT	CASSWGENTEAFF
TRBV18	-	14	TRBJ2-1	-	TGTGCCAGCTCACGAGGGCCCCCCCCAGATGAGCAGTTCTTC	CASSRGPPPDEQFF
TRBV6-6	-	14	TRBJ1-1	-	TGTGCCAGCAGTTACTCTACACCGAACACTGAAGCTTTCTTT	CASSYSTPNTEAFF
TRBV2	once	16	TRBJ1-4	-	TGTGCCAGCAGTGATTTGGCACAAGCAACTAATGAAAAACTGTTTTTT	CASSDLAQATNEKLFF
TRBV27	-	15	TRBJ2-1	-	TGTGCCAGCAGTTCGGACCGGGGGATCTACAATGAGCAGTTCTTC	CASSSDRGIYNEQFF
TRBV5-1	-	15	TRBJ1-3	-	TGCGCCAGCAGCTTCGACAGGAACTCTGGAAACACCATATATTTT	CASSFDRNSGNTIYF
TRBV4-2	once	17	TRBJ2-3	TRBD2	TGTGCCAGCAGCCAATCCCCGACTAGCTCCGACACAGATACGCAGTATTTT	CASSQSPTSSDTDTQYF
TRBV7-9	-	16	TRBJ2-6	-	TGTGCCAGCAGCTGGCCCACAGGGTCTGGGGCCAACGTCCTGACTTTC	CASSWPTGSGANVLTF
TRBV7-3	few	13	TRBJ1-1	-	TGTGCCAGCAGCCCACCGGGGAACACTGAAGCTTTCTTT	CASSPPGNTEAFF
TRBV19	few	15	TRBJ2-7	TRBD2	TGTGCCAGTAGTCCCGCACTAGCGGGAGTATACGAGCAGTACTTC	CASSPALAGVYEQYF
TRBV11-3	once	13	TRBJ2-7	-	TGTGCCAGCAGCTTAGCCCACTCCTACGAGCAGTACTTC	CASSLAHSYEQYF
TRBV7-2	once	13	TRBJ1-2	-	TGTGCCAGCAGCTTAGTTTGGCAAGATGGCTACACCTTC	CASSLVWQDGYTF
TRBV9	-	15	TRBJ1-2	TRBD1	TGTGCCAGCAGCCCATGGGACAGGAGCGGAGATGGCTACACCTTC	CASSPWDRSGDGYTF
TRBV2	once	18	TRBJ2-5	-	TGTGCCAGCAGTATAGCGGGTTATAACCCGGACAGCCAAGAGACCCAGTACTTC	CASSIAGYNPDSQETQYF
TRBV25-1	-	13	TRBJ2-1	-	TGTGCCAGCAGGAAGACTGCAGGGGATTCCCCGTTCTTC	CASRKTAGDSPFF
TRBV2	-	13	TRBJ2-7	-	TGTGCCAGCAGTGAAGCGACAGGCCACGAGCAGTACTTC	CASSEATGHEQYF
TRBV9	-	12	TRBJ1-2	-	TGTGCCAGCAGCCAAGGGGCGTCGGGCTACACCTTC	CASSQGASGYTF
TRBV7-6	-	18	TRBJ2-1	TRBD2	TGTGCCAGCAGCCCGGGGGGTATGACGGAAAGCTCCTACAATGAGCAGTTCTTC	CASSPGGMTESSYNEQFF
TRBV7-9	-	15	TRBJ2-1	-	TGTGCCAGCAGCTTAGACGTGAGCTCCTACAATGAGCAGTTCTTC	CASSLDVSSYNEQFF
TRBV7-3	-	14	TRBJ1-1	-	TGTGCCAGCAGCCCCCAACAGGGGAACACTGAAGCTTTCTTT	CASSPQQGNTEAFF
TRBV7-9	-	17	TRBJ2-1	-	TGTGCCAGCAGCTTAGAGGTGACAGGAATAGGCTACAATGAGCAGTTCTTC	CASSLEVTGIGYNEQFF
TRBV6-1	-	14	TRBJ2-7	TRBD1	TGTGCCACCTCGGGGACAGGCGGCCGTTACGAGCAGTACTTC	CATSGTGGRYEQYF
TRBV5-4	-	15	TRBJ2-7	TRBD1	TGTGCCAGCAGCTTGCGAGCAGGGGGTAACTACGAGCAGTACTTC	CASSLRAGGNYEQYF
TRBV5-1	-	15	TRBJ2-1	-	TGCGCCAGCAGCTTGGGGACAAGGCCAAGGGATGAGCAGTTCTTC	CASSLGTRPRDEQFF
TRBV9	-	18	TRBJ2-1	TRBD1	TGTGCCAGCAGCGTAGGGGACAGGGGGTCCCGAGGCTACAATGAGCAGTTCTTC	CASSVGDRGSRGYNEQFF
TRBV11-2	-	15	TRBJ2-1	-	TGTGCCAGCAGCACCTACCCGGAGTCCTACAATGAGCAGTTCTTC	CASSTYPESYNEQFF
TRBV7-9	-	14	TRBJ2-7	TRBD1	TGTGCCAGCAGCTCGGACAGGGTGACCTACGAGCAGTACTTC	CASSSDRVTYEQYF
TRBV9	-	17	TRBJ2-3	TRBD2	TGTGCCAGCAGCGCCCCTCGACTAGCGGGAGAGAGAGATACGCAGTATTTT	CASSAPRLAGERDTQYF
TRBV19	-	16	TRBJ1-5	-	TGTGCCAGTAGTATCTGGTTTGACAGTCCGAATCAGCCCCAGCATTTT	CASSIWFDSPNQPQHF
TRBV7-8	-	16	TRBJ2-1	-	TGTGCCAGCAGCTTAGAGATGGAGAGTCCGGCGTATGAGCAGTTCTTC	CASSLEMESPAYEQFF
TRBV7-6	-	16	TRBJ2-1	TRBD1	TGTGCCAGCAGCGGATACAGGGGGGTCCACTACAATGAGCAGTTCTTC	CASSGYRGVHYNEQFF
TRBV19	-	19	TRBJ1-5	TRBD1	TGTGCCAGTAGTACACTTCCAAACACAGGGGGTAATCGCAATCAGCCCCAGCATTTT	CASSTLPNTGGNRNQPQHF
TRBV21-1	-	15	TRBJ2-2	-	TGTGCCAGCAGCAAGGGCAGCCCGAACACCGGGGAGCTGTTTTTT	CASSKGSPNTGELFF
TRBV4-3	-	17	TRBJ2-7	-	TGCGCCAGCAGCCAAGATCGGGGAGGCTCACACCCCTACGAGCAGTACTTC	CASSQDRGGSHPYEQYF
TRBV9	medium-sized	14	TRBJ2-2	-	TGTGCCAGCAGCGTAGAGTACAGGGCCGGGGAGCTGTTTTTT	CASSVEYRAGELFF
TRBV28	-	16	TRBJ1-2	TRBD1	TGTGCCAGCAGTTTCAACCCACAGGGGACTAACTATGGCTACACCTTC	CASSFNPQGTNYGYTF
TRBV11-2	-	15	TRBJ2-7	TRBD1	TGTGCCAGCAGCTTCGGGACAGGGTATTCCTACGAGCAGTACTTC	CASSFGTGYSYEQYF
TRBV28	-	16	TRBJ2-7	TRBD2	TGTGCCAGCAGTTCCGACAGCGGGAGGGAGTCCTACGAGCAGTACTTC	CASSSDSGRESYEQYF
TRBV4-3	-	14	TRBJ2-1	-	TGCGCCAGCAGCCAAGACAGGGGCCGGGATGAGCAGTTCTTC	CASSQDRGRDEQFF
TRBV6-1	-	15	TRBJ1-2	TRBD1	TGTGCCAGCATCCTGGACAGGACGTATAACTATGGCTACACCTTC	CASILDRTYNYGYTF
TRBV7-3	once	13	TRBJ2-7	-	TGTGCCAGCAGCCCGTCGGGATCCTACGAGCAGTACTTC	CASSPSGSYEQYF
TRBV19	-	16	TRBJ2-7	TRBD2	TGTGCCAGTAGTTCCTCTCAGGGACTAGCGGGCTACGAGCAGTACTTC	CASSSSQGLAGYEQYF
TRBV6-6	-	14	TRBJ2-7	-	TGTGCCAGCGGACCGGACAGTTTAAGCTACGAGCAGTACTTC	CASGPDSLSYEQYF
TRBV5-8	-	17	TRBJ2-1	TRBD1	TGTGCCAGCAGCTTGGGTCGGACAGGCGACTCCTACAATGAGCAGTTCTTC	CASSLGRTGDSYNEQFF